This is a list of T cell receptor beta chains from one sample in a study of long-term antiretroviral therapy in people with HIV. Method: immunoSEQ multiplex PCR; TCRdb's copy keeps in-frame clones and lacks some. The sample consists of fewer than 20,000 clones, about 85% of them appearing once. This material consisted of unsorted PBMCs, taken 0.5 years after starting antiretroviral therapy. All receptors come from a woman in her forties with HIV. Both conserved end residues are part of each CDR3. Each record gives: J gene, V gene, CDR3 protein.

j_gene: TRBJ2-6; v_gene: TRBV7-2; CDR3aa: CASSKTSGANVLTF
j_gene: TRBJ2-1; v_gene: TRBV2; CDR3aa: CASSVAGGYNEQFF
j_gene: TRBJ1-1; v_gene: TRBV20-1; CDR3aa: CSALRGSEAFF
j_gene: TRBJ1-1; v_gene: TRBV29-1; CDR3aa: CSGEQSLDTEAFF
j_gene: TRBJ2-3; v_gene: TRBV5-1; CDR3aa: CASSLGARSTDTQYF
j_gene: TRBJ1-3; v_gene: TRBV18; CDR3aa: CASSPLDSISGNTIYF
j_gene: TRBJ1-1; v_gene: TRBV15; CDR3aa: CATSRDRAGGGPISVTEAFF
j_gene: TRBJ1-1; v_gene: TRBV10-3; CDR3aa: CAISLRDSSNTEAFF
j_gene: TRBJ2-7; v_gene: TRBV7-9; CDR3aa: CASSFGQGPYEQYF
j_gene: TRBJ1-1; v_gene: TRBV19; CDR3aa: CASSISIGTLEAFF
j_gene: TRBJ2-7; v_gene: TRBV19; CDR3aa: CASSSTGEVAYEQYF
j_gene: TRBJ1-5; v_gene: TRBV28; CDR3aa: CASSPLGTSSNQPQHF
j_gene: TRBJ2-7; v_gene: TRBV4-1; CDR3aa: CASSPGQASYEQYF
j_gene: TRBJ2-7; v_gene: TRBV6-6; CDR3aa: CASSYSRDSYEQYF
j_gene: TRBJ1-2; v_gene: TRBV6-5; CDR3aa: CASSSLVGARDGYTF
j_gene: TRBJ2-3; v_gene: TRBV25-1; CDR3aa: CASSKTSTDTQYF
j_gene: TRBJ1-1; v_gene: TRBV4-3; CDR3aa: CASSQDSGRVRIGAFF
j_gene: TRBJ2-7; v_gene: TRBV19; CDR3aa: CASSMVGREQYF
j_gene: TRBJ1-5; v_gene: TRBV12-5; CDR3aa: CASGSGTPEQPQHF
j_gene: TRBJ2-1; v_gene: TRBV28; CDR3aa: CASSIRTGGSYNEQFF
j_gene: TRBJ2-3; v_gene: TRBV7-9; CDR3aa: CASSPPWLSTDTQYF
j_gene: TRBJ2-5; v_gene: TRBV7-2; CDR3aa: CASSLVSAGDGETQYF
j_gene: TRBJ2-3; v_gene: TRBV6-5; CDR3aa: CATRGGATDTQYF
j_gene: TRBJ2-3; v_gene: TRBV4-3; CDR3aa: CASSQRVGGADTQYF
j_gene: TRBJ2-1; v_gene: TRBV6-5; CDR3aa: CASSYSTIYNEQFF
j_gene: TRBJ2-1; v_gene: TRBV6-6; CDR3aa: CASSYPGLSYNEQFF
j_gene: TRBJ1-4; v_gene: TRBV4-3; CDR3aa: CASSQGPRASNEKLFF
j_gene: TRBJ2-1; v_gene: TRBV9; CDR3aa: CASSVAGGLYNEQFF
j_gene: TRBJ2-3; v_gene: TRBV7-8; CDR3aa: CASSRYTDTQYF
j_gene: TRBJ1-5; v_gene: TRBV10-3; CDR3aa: CAISESGSGQPQHF
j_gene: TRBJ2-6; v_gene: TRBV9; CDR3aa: CASSVGGSGANVLTF
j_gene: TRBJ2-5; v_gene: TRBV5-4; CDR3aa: CASSLVVTGGEETQYF
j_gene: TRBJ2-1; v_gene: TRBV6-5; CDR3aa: CASRDSLVDEQFF
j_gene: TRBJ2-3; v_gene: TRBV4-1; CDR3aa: CASSQGTSAFTDTQYF
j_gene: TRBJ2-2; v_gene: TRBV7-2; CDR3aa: CASSLRGGQGTGELFF
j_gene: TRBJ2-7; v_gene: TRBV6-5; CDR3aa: CASSLGQGSYEQYF
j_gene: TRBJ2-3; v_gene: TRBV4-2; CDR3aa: CASSQDNGAGAPTDTQYF
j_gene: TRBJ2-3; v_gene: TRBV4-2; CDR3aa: CASSPGTAGDTQYF
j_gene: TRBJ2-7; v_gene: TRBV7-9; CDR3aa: CASSLVPQGDPYEQYF
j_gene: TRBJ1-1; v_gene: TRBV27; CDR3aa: CASSFGQGGTEAFF
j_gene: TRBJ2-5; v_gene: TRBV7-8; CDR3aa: CASSHPSYRGRGETQYF
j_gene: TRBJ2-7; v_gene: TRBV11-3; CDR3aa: CASSLRSGPYEQYF
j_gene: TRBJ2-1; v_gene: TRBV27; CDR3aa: CASSFLEGQSNEQFF
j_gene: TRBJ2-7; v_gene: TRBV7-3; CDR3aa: CASSPQGTYEQYF
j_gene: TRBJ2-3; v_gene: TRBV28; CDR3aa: CASRSLNTQYF
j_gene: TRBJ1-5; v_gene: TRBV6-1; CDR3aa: CASSERKSGGQPQHF
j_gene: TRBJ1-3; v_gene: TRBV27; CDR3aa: CASNGNTIYF
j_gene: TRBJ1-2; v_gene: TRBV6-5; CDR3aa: CASSLTGPYGYTF